This T cell receptor beta chain comes out of a study of T cell responses to AZD1222 COVID-19 vaccine. General study results and limits: Among those given AZD1222, only five to seven were seropositive at baseline.

The germline V gene has CDR1 SGHTA and CDR2 FQGNSA. The germline V and J ends were trimmed by 5 bases and 0 bases, with 7 bases remaining between them. CDR3 length: 13 amino acids. To note about this clone: Its cognate antigen is unknown.

Measured with immunoSEQ multiplex PCR; TCRdb has only the in-frame clones, and not every one. This table has about 120,000 clones, 81% appearing once. The receptor was isolated from an adult in good health. Sequenced here: peripheral blood, sampled on day 0 of AZD1222 vaccination. The chain uses TRBV7-2 and TRBJ1-1; maybe TRBD1 (6 bases). The CDR3 region has the DNA TGTGCCAGCAGCCGACAGGTGAACACTGAAGCTTTCTTT. This gives the protein CASSRQVNTEAFF.